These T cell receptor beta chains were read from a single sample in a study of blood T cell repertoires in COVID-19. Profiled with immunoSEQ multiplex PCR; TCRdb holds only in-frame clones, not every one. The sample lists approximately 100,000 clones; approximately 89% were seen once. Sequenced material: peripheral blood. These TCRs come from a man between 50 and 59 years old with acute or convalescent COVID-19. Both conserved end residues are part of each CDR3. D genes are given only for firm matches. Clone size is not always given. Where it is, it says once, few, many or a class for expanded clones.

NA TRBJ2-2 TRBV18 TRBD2 TGTGCCAGCTCACCAAATAGCGGGAAGAACACCGGGGAGCTGTTTTTT CASSPNSGKNTGELFF
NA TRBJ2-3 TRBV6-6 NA TGTGCCAGCAGTTACGGGGCGACAGATACGCAGTATTTT CASSYGATDTQYF
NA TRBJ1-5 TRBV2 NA TGTGCCAGCAATACGGGGTATAGCAATCAGCCCCAGCATTTT CASNTGYSNQPQHF
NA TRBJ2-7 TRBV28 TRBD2 TGTGCCAGCAGCAAACCAGGACTAGCGGAGAAGGGGAAGCAGTACTTC CASSKPGLAEKGKQYF
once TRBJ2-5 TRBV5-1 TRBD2 TGCGCCAGCAGCTTCGGCAGGGAGGGTGAGACCCAGTACTTC CASSFGREGETQYF
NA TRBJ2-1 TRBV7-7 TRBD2 TGTGCCAGCAGCCCTGTTGACGCGGGGGGGTCCTACAATGAGCAGTTCTTC CASSPVDAGGSYNEQFF
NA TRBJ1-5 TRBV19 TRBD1 TGTGCCAGTAGTACGGACAGGATTGAACAGCCCCAGCATTTT CASSTDRIEQPQHF
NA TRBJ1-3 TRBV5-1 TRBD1 TGCGCCAGCAGCATCGGACAGGCCTTCTCTGGAAACACCATATATTTT CASSIGQAFSGNTIYF
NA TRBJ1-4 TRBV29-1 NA TGCAGCGTTGAAGAGCCCCCCGGGAATGAAAAACTGTTTTTT CSVEEPPGNEKLFF
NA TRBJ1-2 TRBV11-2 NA TGTGCCAGCAGCTTACAACAGCCCGATAAGGGCTACACCTTC CASSLQQPDKGYTF
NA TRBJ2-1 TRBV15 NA TGTGCCACCAGGGAGGGAGGAGGTCTAAACAATGAGCAGTTCTTC CATREGGGLNNEQFF
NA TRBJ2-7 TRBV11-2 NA TGTGCCAGCAGCTTAAGGTCAGGGTTGGTAGTCTACGAGCAGTACTTC CASSLRSGLVVYEQYF
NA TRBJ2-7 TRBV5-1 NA TGCGCCAGCAGCTTTAAGACAGATCACTCCTACGAGCAGTACTTC CASSFKTDHSYEQYF
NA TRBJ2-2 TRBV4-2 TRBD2 TGTGCCAGCAGCCGGACTAGCGGGAGGTCGAACACCGGGGAGCTGTTTTTT CASSRTSGRSNTGELFF
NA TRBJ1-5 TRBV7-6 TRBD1 TGTGCCAGCAGCTTAGGGATGGGACAGGGAGGGCAGCCCCAGCATTTT CASSLGMGQGGQPQHF
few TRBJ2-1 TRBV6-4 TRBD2 TGTGCCAGCAGTGACTCTGCGGGAGGGGGAAATGAGCAGTTCTTC CASSDSAGGGNEQFF
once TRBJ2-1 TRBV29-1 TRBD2 TGCAGCGTTCTAGCGGGAGTTTCTTACAATGAGCAGTTCTTC CSVLAGVSYNEQFF
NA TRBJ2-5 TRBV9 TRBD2 TGTGCCAGCAGCGGACTCCGGACTAGCACTCAAGAGACCCAGTACTTC CASSGLRTSTQETQYF
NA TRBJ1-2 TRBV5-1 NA TGCGCCAGCAGCTTTCTAGGGGGTGGAAATGGCTACACCTTC CASSFLGGGNGYTF
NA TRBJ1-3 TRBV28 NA TGTGCCAGTTGCCGTGGAGGGCCTGGAAACACCATATATTTT CASCRGGPGNTIYF
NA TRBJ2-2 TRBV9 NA TGTGCCAGCAGCGTATGGGAGGATGACACCGGGGAGCTGTTTTTT CASSVWEDDTGELFF
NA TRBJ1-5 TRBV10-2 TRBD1 TGCGCCAGCCGGACAGGGGGGAGCAATCAGCCCCAGCATTTT CASRTGGSNQPQHF
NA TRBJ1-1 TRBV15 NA TGTGCCACCAGCAGAGATACAACGAACACTGAAGCTTTCTTT CATSRDTTNTEAFF
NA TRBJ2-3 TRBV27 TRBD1 TGTGCCAGCAGACAGGACAGGGTCACAGATACGCAGTATTTT CASRQDRVTDTQYF
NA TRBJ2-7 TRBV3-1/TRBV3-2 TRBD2 TGTGCCAGCAGCCAAGATGAGACTAGCGGGAGGGCCCTCTCCTACGAGCAGTACTTC CASSQDETSGRALSYEQYF
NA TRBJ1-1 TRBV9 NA TGTGCCAGCAGCTTGACACTGAACACTGAAGCTTTCTTT CASSLTLNTEAFF
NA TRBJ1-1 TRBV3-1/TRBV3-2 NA TGTGCCAGCTCGGGGGGGACTGAAGCTTTCTTT CASSGGTEAFF
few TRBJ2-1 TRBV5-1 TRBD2 TGCGCCAGCAGCTTGGGGGGCCGGACTAGCGGATACAATGAGCAGTTCTTC CASSLGGRTSGYNEQFF
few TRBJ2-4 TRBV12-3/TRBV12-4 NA TGTGCCAGCAGGCAGGGTACGAACATTCAGTACTTC CASRQGTNIQYF
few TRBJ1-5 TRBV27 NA TGTGCCAGCAGTTTGGTGGCAAATCAGCCCCAGCATTTT CASSLVANQPQHF